This TCR beta chain was documented in a study of blood T cells in healthy people across ages. Study results and limitations: Older age coincided with a roughly linear decline in TCR beta diversity per million T cells.

For this clonotype: Its antigen is not known.

Each individual donor underwent a draw of ten milliliters of peripheral blood. No fewer than 6 micrograms of total RNA were isolated from every sample. The germline V gene has CDR1 LNHDA and CDR2 SQIVND (reference sequence). There are 18 residues in the CDR3. Trimming cost V 4 bases and J 0 bases; bases outside gene matches: 7. The use of a sample-barcoded 5' primer and a J-beta primer mix characterized a second PCR of 7 to 11 cycles. One entry per CDR3 protein results from TCRdb running MiXCR on the 5' RACE reads. Of over 450,000 distinct CDR3 sequences listed, approximately 25% are singletons. The data were also submitted as part of a second study, on T cells of mothers and their children. That report adds: Primer M1S, used in the second PCR, introduced sample barcodes and 2-4 random nucleotides.

The chain combines TRBV19 with TRBJ2-7; the match to TRBD2 covers 15 bases. The sequenced sample consisted of blood. This receptor was obtained from a boy under 18 in good health. This CDR3 is CASSNRTSGRESSYEQYF. CDR3 nucleotide sequence: TGTGCCAGTAGTAATCGGACTAGCGGGAGGGAGAGCTCCTACGAGCAGTACTTC.